Each of the 22 T cell receptor beta chains below was sequenced from the same sample in a study of response to subunit inactivated influenza vaccine. TCRdb analysed the RT-PCR reads with MiXCR anew, one entry per CDR3 protein. The sample includes fewer than 350,000 distinct CDR3 sequences, just over 20% seen only once; the top ten take roughly a tenth. The material sequenced was PBMCs from blood, taken 21 months after vaccination. All receptors derive from a man aged 50 to 75 who received an inactivated influenza vaccine.

The chain is built from TRBV5-4 and TRBJ1-2, with 11 nucleotides matching TRBD1. This CDR3 contains 15 residues. The V gene end was trimmed by 1 base and the J gene end by 4 bases; junction bases not matched to a gene: 3. Germline lookup yields CDR1 SGHNT and CDR2 YYREEE (reference sequence). CDR3 loop: CASSLQGTGGYGYTF. The CDR3 DNA is TGTGCCAGCAGCTTGCAAGGGACAGGGGGCTATGGCTACACCTTC.

This chain connects TRBV15 to TRBJ1-1; D unclear. V lost 3 bases to trimming and J lost 3 bases, with 8 bases between them. Germline CDR1 and CDR2: LNHNV and YYDKDF (reference sequence). This CDR3 region has 13 residues. CDR3 amino acids: CATSSGSYTEAFF. The CDR3 DNA follows: TGTGCCACCAGCAGCGGGTCTTACACTGAAGCTTTCTTT.

The sample holds a few counts of this clonotype. The rearrangement links TRBV4-3 to TRBJ1-2; a possible D gene is TRBD1 (6 bases). CDR3 length: 14 residues. Germline assignment: CDR1 LGHNA and CDR2 YSLEER. V was trimmed by 0 bases and J by 7 bases, leaving 12 bases between them. Here the CDR3 reads CASSQDNRVGGYTF. CDR3 sequence (DNA): TGCGCCAGCAGCCAAGATAACAGGGTGGGTGGCTACACCTTC.

The J gene is TRBJ2-7, the V gene TRBV29-1; a possible D gene is TRBD2 (5 bases). Germline loops: CDR1 SQVTM, CDR2 ANQGSEA. This CDR3 is 15 amino acids long. Trimming shortened V by 7 bases and J by 2 bases, and 21 bases separated the two germline ends. In DNA form, the CDR3 reads TGCAGCGCCGCCAAGGGAGCAGGTTCACCCTACGAGCAGTACTTC. Protein sequence: CSAAKGAGSPYEQYF.

This chain uses TRBV6-5 with TRBJ2-6; a possible D gene is TRBD2 (5 bases). CDR1 and CDR2 from the germline V gene are MNHEY and SVGAGI. V lost 4 bases and J 0 bases, leaving 13 bases between the germline ends. The CDR3 consists of 17 residues. The CDR3 loop reads CASSFFGLSSGANVLTF. DNA for the CDR3: TGTGCCAGCAGTTTCTTCGGACTGAGCTCTGGGGCCAACGTCCTGACTTTC.

This clonotype was observed a few times. The chain links TRBV7-2 to TRBJ1-2; 8 positions agree with TRBD1. The ends lost 5 bases at V and 6 bases at J; junction bases unmatched: 11. In germline, CDR1 is SGHTA, CDR2 FQGNSA. This CDR3 is built from 15 residues. The DNA for the CDR3 is TGTGCCAGCAGCACCTTCGCGGGGGACAGGAATGGCTACACCTTC. This gives the protein CASSTFAGDRNGYTF. Complete variable domain (other parts from reference TRBV7-2 and TRBJ1-2): GAGVSQSPSNKVTEKGKDVELRCDPISGHTALYWYRQSLGQGLEFLIYFQGNSAPDKSGLPSDRFSAERTGGSVSTLTIQRTQQEDSAVYLCASSTFAGDRNGYTFGSGTRLTVV.

The rearrangement links TRBV19 to TRBJ1-5, with TRBD1 matching over 7 bases. This CDR3 region has 15 residues. Germline trimming cut 5 bases from V and 4 bases from J; bases unmatched to any gene: 8. Germline lookup yields CDR1 LNHDA and CDR2 SQIVND (reference sequence). The CDR3 reads CASSQNDRANQPQHF. CDR3 DNA sequence: TGTGCCAGTAGTCAAAACGACAGGGCTAATCAGCCCCAGCATTTT.

This clonotype was counted a few times. The chain is built from TRBV7-2 and TRBJ1-5; D might be TRBD1 (6 bases). This CDR3 comprises 16 residues. CDR1 is SGHTA, CDR2 FQGNSA, per germline. With 0 bases removed from V and 2 bases from J, the gap between germline ends came to 11 bases. In nucleotides, the CDR3 is TGTGCCAGCAGCTTAGCCCCACAGGGAGGCAATCAGCCCCAGCATTTT. Its protein is CASSLAPQGGNQPQHF. Full variable domain (missing parts from reference TRBV7-2 and TRBJ1-5): GAGVSQSPSNKVTEKGKDVELRCDPISGHTALYWYRQSLGQGLEFLIYFQGNSAPDKSGLPSDRFSAERTGGSVSTLTIQRTQQEDSAVYLCASSLAPQGGNQPQHFGDGTRLSIL.

V gene TRBV9 combines with J gene TRBJ2-7; perhaps TRBD1 as D (6 bases). The CDR3 contains 14 residues. V dropped 0 bases and J dropped 3 bases, with 10 bases sitting between them. Germline CDR1 SGDLS, CDR2 YYNGEE. Here the CDR3 DNA reads TGTGCCAGCAGCGTAGGGGACAAGAGCTACGAGCAGTACTTC. Translation: CASSVGDKSYEQYF. Supplemented by reference TRBV9 and TRBJ2-7, the full variable domain reads DSGVTQTPKHLITATGQRVTLRCSPRSGDLSVYWYQQSLDQGLQFLIQYYNGEERAKGNILERFSAQQFPDLHSELNLSSLELGDSALYFCASSVGDKSYEQYFGPGTRLTVT.

Only a few counts were recorded for this clonotype. The chain couples TRBV6-5 to TRBJ2-7; D might be TRBD1 or TRBD2, each matching 5 bases. Germline-derived CDR1 and CDR2 are MNHEY and SVGAGI. V was cut by 0 bases and J by 6 bases, with 18 bases left in between. The CDR3 is 16 residues long. CDR3 DNA sequence: TGTGCCAGCAGTTACTCGATGCTCTCAGGGAGCGGCGAGCAGTACTTC. Translated, it gives CASSYSMLSGSGEQYF.

This clonotype was seen repeatedly, ten times or more. The gene calls are TRBV20-1 and TRBJ1-2; possible D gene TRBD1, 5 bases. The CDR3 runs 13 residues. Germline CDR1 is DFQATT and CDR2 is SNEGSKA (reference sequence). Trimming pared 6 bases from V and 4 bases from J, leaving 15 bases between. The CDR3 DNA reads as TGCAGTGCGACCCAGGGTTCTGGCTATGGCTACACCTTC. Its translation is CSATQGSGYGYTF.

V is TRBV5-6 and J is TRBJ1-6; TRBD1 matches at 8 bases. V lost 2 bases, J lost 6 bases, and 1 base stayed unmatched. CDR1 is SGHDT, CDR2 YYEEEE, per germline. This CDR3 region has 14 residues. The CDR3 DNA is TGTGCCAGCAGCTTACAGGGGGGTAATTCACCCCTCCACTTT. This codes for CASSLQGGNSPLHF.

The rearrangement joins TRBV20-1 to TRBJ2-7; D is ambiguous. The CDR3 extends over 12 amino acids. CDR1 is DFQATT, CDR2 SNEGSKA, per germline (reference sequence). The germline V and J ends were trimmed by 2 bases and 2 bases, with 7 bases remaining between them. The CDR3 loop reads CSARRQTYEQYF. The CDR3 region has the DNA TGCAGTGCTAGACGTCAGACCTACGAGCAGTACTTC.

With regard to this clonotype: A much more abundant neighbour one base away suggests this may be a read error. The rearrangement uses TRBV14 and TRBJ2-2; 7 nucleotides line up with TRBD1. The CDR3 sequence is 14 residues long. Trimming at V came to 6 bases and at J to 1 base, leaving 2 bases not matched to a gene. Germline assignment: CDR1 SGHDN and CDR2 FVKESK. The CDR3 is CASRRQGNTGELFF. CDR3 DNA: TGTGCCAGCAGGAGACAGGGGAACACCGGGGAGCTGTTTTTT.

This clonotype has more than one count but fewer than ten. CDR3 sequence (DNA): TGTGCCAGCAGCTCGGGACAGTGGGTCGGGGATACGCAGTATTTT. Amino acid sequence: CASSSGQWVGDTQYF. The V call is TRBV7-2, the J call TRBJ2-3; TRBD1 matches at 7 bases. After removal of 4 bases from V and 6 bases from J, the junction contained 10 bases not matched to a gene. The CDR3 is made up of 15 amino acids. Germline V gives CDR1 SGHTA, CDR2 FQGNSA.

The rearrangement links TRBV5-1 to TRBJ2-7; 7 nucleotides align to TRBD1. The ends lost 0 bases at V and 7 bases at J; junction bases unmatched: 13. CDR1 and CDR2 from the germline V gene are SGHRS and YFSETQ. This CDR3 has 16 residues. CDR3 coding DNA: TGCGCCAGCAGCTTGGGAGGGACAGATACGTCGGGAGAGCAGTACTTC. Translating gives CASSLGGTDTSGEQYF.

The chain couples TRBV6-5 to TRBJ2-7; D gene unclear. The CDR3 extends over 14 amino acids. V lost 2 bases and J 0 bases, leaving 8 bases between the germline ends. Looked up from germline, CDR1 is MNHEY and CDR2 is SVGAGI. In nucleotides, the CDR3 is TGTGCCAGCAGTTACCGGCCGTTCTCCTACGAGCAGTACTTC. Protein product: CASSYRPFSYEQYF.

V and J are TRBV7-9 and TRBJ1-1; tentatively, D is TRBD1 (5 bases). Trimming took off 5 bases at V and 11 bases at J, with 21 bases between the two ends. CDR1 SEHNR and CDR2 FQNEAQ come from the germline V gene (reference sequence). The CDR3 consists of 14 residues. CDR3 DNA sequence: TGTGCCAGCAGCGCAGGTGGACGACCGGGGGATGCTTTCTTT. Protein: CASSAGGRPGDAFF.

The gene calls are TRBV12-3 or TRBV12-4 and TRBJ1-2; TRBD1 matches at 12 bases. This CDR3 contains 18 residues. V lost 4 bases to trimming and J lost 1 base; unmatched junction nucleotides: 10. This chain's CDR3 is CASSWGPGQGADNYGYTF. The CDR3 coding sequence is TGTGCCAGCAGTTGGGGTCCGGGACAGGGGGCCGATAACTATGGCTACACCTTC.

The V and J genes are TRBV28 and TRBJ2-7; perhaps TRBD2 as D (6 bases). V was shortened by 7 bases and J by 2 bases, with 15 bases between the two germline ends. Germline V gives CDR1 MDHEN, CDR2 SYDVKM. The CDR3 is 14 amino acids. DNA for the CDR3: TGTGCCAGCACTTACGGGACTGGGACCTACGAGCAGTACTTC. Translation: CASTYGTGTYEQYF.

The V call is TRBV6-4, the J call TRBJ2-1, with D uncertain. The CDR3 contains 13 residues. Per germline, CDR1 MRHNA and CDR2 SNTAGT. V was cut by 6 bases and J by 8 bases, with 14 bases left in between. Written as DNA, the CDR3 is TGTGCCAGCAGACCCTCTCCGGCCCATGAGCAGTTCTTC. Translation gives CASRPSPAHEQFF.

The chain carries TRBV5-5 and TRBJ2-2; 8 bases map to TRBD1. The CDR3 is 17 amino acids. The ends lost 0 bases at V and 4 bases at J; junction bases unmatched: 8. Germline assignment: CDR1 SGHKS and CDR2 YYEKEE (reference sequence). The CDR3 is CASSLGRQGRITGELFF. Written as DNA, the CDR3 is TGTGCCAGCAGCTTGGGCCGACAGGGGAGAATCACCGGGGAGCTGTTTTTT.